This T cell receptor beta chain originates from a study of monozygotic twins with cystic fibrosis listed by TCRdb under 2021. Regarding the study in general: Barcoded libraries were prepared with roughly 16 PCR cycles from about 3.2 micrograms of fragmented DNA. TCR beta repertoires were compared within and between 16 monozygotic twin pairs with cystic fibrosis so that genetic influence on V and J gene usage could be assessed. Ten female and six male twin pairs, aged roughly 2.0 to 36.4 years (median roughly 9 years) and mostly children and adolescents, were included in the cohort. On the day blood was drawn, the twins' weight-for-height and FEVPerc (FEV1 disease centile) were ranked against those of the approximately 990 cohort participants. Data for three of the twin pairs had been reported previously in another context. Summary of the overall study and its limitations: Simpson clonality was generally low (median 0.0095), suggesting a naive-dominated repertoire, with higher clonality in the most severely affected patients. V gene usage was most similar to the co-twin in 13 of 16 pairs, and J usage was most similar to the co-twin in 8 of 16 pairs, which suggests genetic constraints. The cohort was small, and the number of shared CDR3s showed no association with age, concordance or disease severity. Significantly higher nucleotide-identical clonotype sharing was observed within monozygotic CF twin pairs than between unrelated CF individuals (P = 0.000026, Mann-Whitney).

About this clone: The clone's antigen remains unknown. Base qualities are not at hand, and no much larger clone is one base apart.

Following the manufacturer's instructions, the researchers used the immunoSEQ immune profiling system to amplify TCR beta CDR3 regions via multiplex PCR. An Illumina NextSeq system was used for sequencing. As for how the authors treated the data: The immunoSEQ Analyzer platform handled processing of the sequence data, and clonality was calculated by taking the square root of Simpson's index of productive rearrangements. V and J usage similarity was measured by Jensen-Shannon distance, and CDR3 generation probabilities were computed with OLGA. The immuneACCESS database (August 2020) and VDJdb (December 2020) were searched for shared CDR3 sequences. The immuneACCESS repertoire file appears here via TCRdb, limited to in-frame rearrangements. These files lack a portion of the clones; in checked studies, under half of the deficit traces to unresolved V genes, and the cause of the others is not known. Clonal size and the V and J genes are those of that table, whereas D and trimming came from the DNA. The sample profile shows 30,000 or so clones; approximately 67% of them were found once. About 0.8% of the sample is taken by the ten largest.

The twin pairs came from the European Cystic Fibrosis Twin and Sibling Study Cohort, a cohort that recruited patients from over 150 CF clinics across 14 European countries. Zygosity and CFTR genotype were confirmed in-house, and zygosity was tested by multiplex PCR of nine short tandem repeat loci. Peripheral blood was sampled from each twin, with clinical parameters recorded on the day of blood sampling. Phenol/chloroform extraction was used to isolate genomic DNA from peripheral blood cells, and the DNA was then kept in TE buffer at 4 degrees C. From cysteine to phenylalanine, the CDR3 is 12 amino acids long. The read is trimmed to its CDR3 DNA, 36 bases read in frame from base 1. Trimming removed 7 bases from V and 8 bases from J, leaving 14 bases between the germline ends. The germline V gene specifies MNHEY as CDR1 and SVGAGI as CDR2.

This receptor was obtained from a girl between 10 and 17 years old with cystic fibrosis. Sequenced sample: blood. The chain joins TRBV6-5 to TRBJ1-2; the D region possibly corresponds to TRBD1 (6 bases align). The sequence in DNA is TGTGCCAGCACCTCAGGGGTCTCCGGCTACACCTTC. This codes for CASTSGVSGYTF.